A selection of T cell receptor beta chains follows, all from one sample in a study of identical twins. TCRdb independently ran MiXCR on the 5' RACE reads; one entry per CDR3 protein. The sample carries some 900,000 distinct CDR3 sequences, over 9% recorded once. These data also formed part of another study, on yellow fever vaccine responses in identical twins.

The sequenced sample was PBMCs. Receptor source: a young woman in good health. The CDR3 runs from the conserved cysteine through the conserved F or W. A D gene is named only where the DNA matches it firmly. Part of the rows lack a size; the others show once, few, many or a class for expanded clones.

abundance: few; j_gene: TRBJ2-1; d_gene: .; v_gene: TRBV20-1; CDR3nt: TGCAGTGCTAGAGGGAACAGCTACAATGAGCAGTTCTTC; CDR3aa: CSARGNSYNEQFF
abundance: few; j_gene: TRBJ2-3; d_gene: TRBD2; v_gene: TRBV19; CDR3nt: TGTGCCAGTAGTGGAGTAGCGGGATCCGGTGATACGCAGTATTTT; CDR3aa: CASSGVAGSGDTQYF
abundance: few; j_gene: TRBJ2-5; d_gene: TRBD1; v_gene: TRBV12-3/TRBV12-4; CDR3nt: TGTGCCAGCAGTTTAGCGCGTCGAGGGTACGCCCCACAGGGGGAGACCCAGTACTTC; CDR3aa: CASSLARRGYAPQGETQYF
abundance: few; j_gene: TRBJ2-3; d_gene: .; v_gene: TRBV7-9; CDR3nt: TGTGCCAGCAGCCCCCACCCGGGGTCGGCGCAGTATTTT; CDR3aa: CASSPHPGSAQYF
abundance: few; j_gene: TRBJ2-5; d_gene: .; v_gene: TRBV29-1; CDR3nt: TGCAGCGTTTCTACGTGGGAGACCCAGTACTTC; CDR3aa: CSVSTWETQYF
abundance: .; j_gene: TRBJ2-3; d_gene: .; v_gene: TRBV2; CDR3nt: TGTGCCAGCAGTGTCCAACCGGGGTATACGCAGTATTTT; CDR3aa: CASSVQPGYTQYF
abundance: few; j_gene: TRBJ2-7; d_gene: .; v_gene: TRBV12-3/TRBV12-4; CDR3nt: TGTGCCAGCAGATCTTCAACCTACGAGCAGTACTTC; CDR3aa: CASRSSTYEQYF
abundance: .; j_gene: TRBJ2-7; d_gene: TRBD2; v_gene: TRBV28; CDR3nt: TGTGCCAGCCAGCTAGCGGGATACGAGCAGTACTTC; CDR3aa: CASQLAGYEQYF
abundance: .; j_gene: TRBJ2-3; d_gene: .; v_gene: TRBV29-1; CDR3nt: TGCAGCGTGCCAGGGCTCTCAGATACGCAGTATTTT; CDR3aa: CSVPGLSDTQYF
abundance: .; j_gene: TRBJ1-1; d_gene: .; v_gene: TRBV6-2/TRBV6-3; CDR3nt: TGTGCCAGCAGCCCTGGGAGGAGACCGAACACTGAAGCTTTCTTT; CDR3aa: CASSPGRRPNTEAFF
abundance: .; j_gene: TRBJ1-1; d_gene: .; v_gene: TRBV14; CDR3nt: TGTGCCAGCAGGGAGGCGAACACTGAAGCTTTCTTT; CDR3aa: CASREANTEAFF
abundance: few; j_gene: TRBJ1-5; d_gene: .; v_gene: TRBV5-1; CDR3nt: TGCGCCAGCAGCTGTACCACAGGGAGGGCGCTTCATCAGCCCCAGCATTTT; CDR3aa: CASSCTTGRALHQPQHF
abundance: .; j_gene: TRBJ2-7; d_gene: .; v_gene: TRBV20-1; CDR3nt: TGCAGTGCTAGGCCCTTAGCGACTCTCTCCTACGAGCAGTACTTC; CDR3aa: CSARPLATLSYEQYF
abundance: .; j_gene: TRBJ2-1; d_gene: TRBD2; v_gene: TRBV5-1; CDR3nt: TGCGCCAGCACCTCGCCGCTGGGGACTAGCGGGAGTAGGTCCTACAATGAGCAGTTCTTC; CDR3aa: CASTSPLGTSGSRSYNEQFF
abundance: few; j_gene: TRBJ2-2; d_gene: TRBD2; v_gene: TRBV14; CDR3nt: TGTGCCAGCAGCCAAGATCCGTCGGGGGGGCACACCGGGGAGCTGTTTTTT; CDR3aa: CASSQDPSGGHTGELFF
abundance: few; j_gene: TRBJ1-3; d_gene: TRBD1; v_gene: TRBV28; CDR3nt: TGTGCCACACGGGACAGCCTGATCTCTGGAAACACCATATATTTT; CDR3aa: CATRDSLISGNTIYF
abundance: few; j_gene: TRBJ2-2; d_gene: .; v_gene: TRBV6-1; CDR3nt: TGTGCCAGCAGTATGGAGGGTAGGACGGAGCTGTTTTTT; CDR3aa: CASSMEGRTELFF
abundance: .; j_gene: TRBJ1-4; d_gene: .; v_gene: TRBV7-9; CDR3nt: TGTGCCAGCAGCTGGCGACTGGTAAATGAAAAACTGTTTTTT; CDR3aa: CASSWRLVNEKLFF
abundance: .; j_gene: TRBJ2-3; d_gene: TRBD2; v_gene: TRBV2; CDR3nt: TGTGCCAGCAGTGAAACAGGGGCCCTGAGACTAGCGGGAGAAGGAGATACGCAGTATTTT; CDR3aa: CASSETGALRLAGEGDTQYF
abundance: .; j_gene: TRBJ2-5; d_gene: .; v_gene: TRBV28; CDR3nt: TGTGCCAGCAGTTCATGGGCTCAGGGAAATCTAGAGACCCAGTACTTC; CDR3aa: CASSSWAQGNLETQYF
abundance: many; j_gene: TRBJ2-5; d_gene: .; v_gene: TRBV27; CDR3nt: TGTGCCAGCAGTTTTCGTCCACCAGGACAGTTTCAAGAGACCCAGTACTTC; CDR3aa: CASSFRPPGQFQETQYF
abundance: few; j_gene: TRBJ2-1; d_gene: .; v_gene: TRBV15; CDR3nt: TGTGCCACCAGCAGGGTACTGAGCCCAAACAATGAGCAGTTCTTC; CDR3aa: CATSRVLSPNNEQFF
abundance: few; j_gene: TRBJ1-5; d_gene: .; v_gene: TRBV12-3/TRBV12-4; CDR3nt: TGTGCCAGCAGTTTCTGGGGAGAACCCCAGCATTTT; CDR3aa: CASSFWGEPQHF
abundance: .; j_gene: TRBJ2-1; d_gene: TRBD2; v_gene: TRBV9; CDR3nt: TGTGCCAGCAGCGCCCCGGGACTAGCGTTCGATGAGCAGTTCTTC; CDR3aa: CASSAPGLAFDEQFF
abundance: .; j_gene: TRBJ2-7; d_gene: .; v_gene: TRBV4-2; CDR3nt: TGTGCCAGCAGCCAAGAGCTTGCGGACCTGGGGTCCTACGAGCAGTACTTC; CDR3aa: CASSQELADLGSYEQYF
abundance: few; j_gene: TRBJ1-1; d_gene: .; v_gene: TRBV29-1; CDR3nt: TGCAGCGTTGGGCTGGGGACGAACACTGAAGCTTTCTTT; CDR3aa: CSVGLGTNTEAFF
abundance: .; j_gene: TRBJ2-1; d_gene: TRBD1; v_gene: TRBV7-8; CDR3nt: TGTGCCAGCAGCACCGACAGGGGGCGTCTAAATGAGCAGTTCTTC; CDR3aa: CASSTDRGRLNEQFF
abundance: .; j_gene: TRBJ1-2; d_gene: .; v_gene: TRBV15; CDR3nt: TGTGCCACCAGCCGGGACACCAACTATGGCTACACCTTC; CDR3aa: CATSRDTNYGYTF
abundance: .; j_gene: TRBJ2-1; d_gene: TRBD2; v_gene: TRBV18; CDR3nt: TGTGCCAGCTCACCATTTCCCCCCTTAGCGACTAGCGGGGGGGGCGATGAGCAGTTCTTC; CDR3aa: CASSPFPPLATSGGGDEQFF
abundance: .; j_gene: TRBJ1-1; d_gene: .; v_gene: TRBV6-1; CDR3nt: TGTGCCAGCAGTGAAGGACCAGGGACCTACACTGAAGCTTTCTTT; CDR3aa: CASSEGPGTYTEAFF
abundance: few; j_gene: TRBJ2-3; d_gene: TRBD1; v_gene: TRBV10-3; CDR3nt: TGTGCCATCAGTGAAACGGCAGGGGGAGACGCGCAGTATTTT; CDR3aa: CAISETAGGDAQYF
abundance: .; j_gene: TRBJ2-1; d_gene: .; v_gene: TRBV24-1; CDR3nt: TGTGCCACCAGCCGCGGACTATCGGGCTACAATGAGCAGTTCTTC; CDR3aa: CATSRGLSGYNEQFF
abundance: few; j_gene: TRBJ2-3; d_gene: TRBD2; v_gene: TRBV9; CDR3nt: TGTGCCAGCAGCGGTGGACTAGCGGGAGTAGGGACAGATACGCAGTATTTT; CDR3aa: CASSGGLAGVGTDTQYF
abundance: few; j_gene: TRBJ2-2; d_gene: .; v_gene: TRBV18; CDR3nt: TGTGCCAGCTCACCAAAGGCTTACAGCCCTACTAACACCGGGGAGCTGTTTTTT; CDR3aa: CASSPKAYSPTNTGELFF
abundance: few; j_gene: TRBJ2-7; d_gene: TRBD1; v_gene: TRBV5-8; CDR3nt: TGTGCCAGCAGCCATAGACAGGGATCCTACGAGCAGTACTTC; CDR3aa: CASSHRQGSYEQYF
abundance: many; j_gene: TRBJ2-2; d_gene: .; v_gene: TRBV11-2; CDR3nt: TGTGCCAGCAGCGCCGTGATGCCCACCGGGGAGCTGTTTTTT; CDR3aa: CASSAVMPTGELFF
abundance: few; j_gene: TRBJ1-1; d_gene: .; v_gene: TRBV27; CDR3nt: TGTGCCAGCAGTTTATCCCCGATTGGGACCCGAGCTTTCTTT; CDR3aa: CASSLSPIGTRAFF
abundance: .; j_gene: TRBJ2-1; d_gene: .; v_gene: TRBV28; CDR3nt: TGTGCCAGCAAAGTGGCCAATGAGCAGTTCTTC; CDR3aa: CASKVANEQFF
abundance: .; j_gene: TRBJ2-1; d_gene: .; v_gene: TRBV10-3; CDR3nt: TGTGCCATCAGTGATTTGGTGGCGGGGCCGGGGGATGAGCAGTTCTTC; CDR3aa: CAISDLVAGPGDEQFF
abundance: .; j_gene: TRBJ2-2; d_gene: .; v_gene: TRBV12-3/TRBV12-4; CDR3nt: TGTGCCAGCAGTTTATACGGCTATCTGAACACCGGGGAGCTGTTTTTT; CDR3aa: CASSLYGYLNTGELFF
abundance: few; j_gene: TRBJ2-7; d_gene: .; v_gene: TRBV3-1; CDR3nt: TGTGCCAGCAGCCAAGATCCGCGCCCCACCTACGAGCAGTACTTC; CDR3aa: CASSQDPRPTYEQYF
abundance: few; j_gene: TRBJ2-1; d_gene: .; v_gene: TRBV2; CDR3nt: TGTGCCACCGGACAGCTTCCCTACAATGAGCAGTTCTTC; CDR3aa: CATGQLPYNEQFF
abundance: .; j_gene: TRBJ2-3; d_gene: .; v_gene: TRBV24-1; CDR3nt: TGTGCCACCAGCGATTCTGGGAGGCAGTATTTT; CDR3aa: CATSDSGRQYF
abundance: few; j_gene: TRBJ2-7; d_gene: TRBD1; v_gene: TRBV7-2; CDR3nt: TGTGCCAGCAGCGGAGGGACAGGGCCTTCCTACGAGCAGTACTTC; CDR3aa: CASSGGTGPSYEQYF
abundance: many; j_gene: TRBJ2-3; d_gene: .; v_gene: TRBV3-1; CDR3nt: TGTGCCAGCAGCCAAATTACAGATACGCAGTATTTT; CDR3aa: CASSQITDTQYF
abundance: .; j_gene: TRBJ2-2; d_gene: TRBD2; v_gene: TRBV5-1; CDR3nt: TGCGCCAGCAGAGTAGCGGGAGTCCCGGGAGCCGGGGAGCTGTTTTTT; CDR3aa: CASRVAGVPGAGELFF
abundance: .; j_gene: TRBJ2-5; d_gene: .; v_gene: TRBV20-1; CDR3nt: TGCAGTGCCTCGTTTGGTGAGACCCAGTACTTC; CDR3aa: CSASFGETQYF
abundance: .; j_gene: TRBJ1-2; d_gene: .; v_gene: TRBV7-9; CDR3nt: TGTGCCAGCAGCCGGGAGGCGGATTCGTATGGCTACACCTTC; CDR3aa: CASSREADSYGYTF
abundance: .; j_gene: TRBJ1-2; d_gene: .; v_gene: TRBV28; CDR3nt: TGTGCCAGCAGCACTGACCCACGATATGGCTACACCTTC; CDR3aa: CASSTDPRYGYTF
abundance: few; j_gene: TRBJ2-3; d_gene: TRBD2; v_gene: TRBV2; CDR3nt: TGTGCCAGCAGAAAGGGACTAGCGGGAGACACAGATACGCAGTATTTT; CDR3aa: CASRKGLAGDTDTQYF
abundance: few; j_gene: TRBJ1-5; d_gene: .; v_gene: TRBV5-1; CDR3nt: TGCGCCAGCAGCTTGGTGGGTAGTTGGGCGCAGCATTTT; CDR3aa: CASSLVGSWAQHF
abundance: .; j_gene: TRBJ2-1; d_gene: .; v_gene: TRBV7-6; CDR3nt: TGTGCCAGCAGCTTAGCAACCAGGGGAGGTTACAATGAGCAGTTCTTC; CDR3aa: CASSLATRGGYNEQFF
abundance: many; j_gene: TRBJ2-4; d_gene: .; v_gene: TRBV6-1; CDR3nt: TGTGCCAGCAGGGCTGCCAAAAACATTCAGTACTTC; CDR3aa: CASRAAKNIQYF
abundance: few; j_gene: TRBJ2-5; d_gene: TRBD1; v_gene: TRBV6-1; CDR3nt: TGTGCCAGCAGACGGACAGGGGGCTTATTTCAGGAGACCCAGTACTTC; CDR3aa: CASRRTGGLFQETQYF
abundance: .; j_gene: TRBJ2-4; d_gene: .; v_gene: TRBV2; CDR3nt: TGTGCCAGCAGAGGGGGGGCAGGGGCCAACATTCAGTACTTC; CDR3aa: CASRGGAGANIQYF